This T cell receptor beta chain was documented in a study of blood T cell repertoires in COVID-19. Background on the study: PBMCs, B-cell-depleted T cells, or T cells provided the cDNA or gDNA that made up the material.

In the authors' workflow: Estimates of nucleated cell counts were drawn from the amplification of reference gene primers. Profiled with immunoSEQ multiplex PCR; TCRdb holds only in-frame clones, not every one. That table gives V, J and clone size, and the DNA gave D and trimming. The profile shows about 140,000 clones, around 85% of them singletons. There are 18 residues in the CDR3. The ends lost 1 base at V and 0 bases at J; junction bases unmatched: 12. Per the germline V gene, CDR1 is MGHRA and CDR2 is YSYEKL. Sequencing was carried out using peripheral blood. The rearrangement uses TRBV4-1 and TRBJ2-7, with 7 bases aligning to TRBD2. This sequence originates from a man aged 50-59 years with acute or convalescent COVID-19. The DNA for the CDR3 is TGCGCCAGCAGCCAAGTCCCATTAAGCGGGGCAGGCTCCTACGAGCAGTACTTC. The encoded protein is CASSQVPLSGAGSYEQYF.